This TCR beta chain was recovered during a study of OX40 agonist ivuxolimab in advanced cancers. Regarding the complete study: Ivuxolimab was an agonistic, fully human IgG2 monoclonal antibody directed against OX40 (CD134), a costimulatory receptor. Partial responses were achieved by three dose-escalation patients, of whom one had hepatocellular carcinoma and two had cutaneous melanoma. Intravenous ivuxolimab was administered to patients every 2 weeks at six dose levels: 0.01, 0.1, 0.3, 1.5, 3 and 10 mg/kg. Of the 50 to 55 dose-escalation patients, hepatocellular carcinoma was present in about 19, melanoma in approximately 15, renal cell carcinoma in 9 and head and neck cancer in 9. The dose-escalation cohort was roughly 80% male with a mean age of about 65 years, ranging from roughly 20 to 80. The point of sequencing TCRbeta in the periphery was to test whether ivuxolimab changed TCR sequence diversity and drove clonal T-cell expansion. Patients were allowed to have had prior anti-PD-1, anti-PD-L1 or anti-CTLA-4 therapy, and around 40% of the dose-escalation patients had previously received checkpoint inhibitors. The paper reports the monotherapy dose-escalation portion (N ≈ 50 patients) of the phase I ivuxolimab trial. Points the paper makes about the study in general: At doses from 0.1 to 3.0 mg/kg, clonal expansion was seen in both CD4+ and CD8+ blood T cells between baseline and week 6. Low levels of normalized T-cell clonal expansion were also seen in some nonresponding patients. In the 0.1-3.0 mg/kg groups, partial responders had among the lowest normalized peripheral clonal expansion, particularly in CD8+ T cells. After ivuxolimab, more expanded clones were found on average in CD8+ T cells than in CD4+ T cells. Antigen specificity was not determined for the clonally expanded peripheral T cells.

Patients with a history of autoimmune disease or receiving systemic immunosuppression were excluded from the trial. Peripheral blood for TCR sequencing was collected from all dose cohorts at baseline, on cycle 4 day 1, and on cycle 7 day 1. The samples were taken from a phase I, first-in-human, multicenter, open-label dose-escalation trial of ivuxolimab. The trial enrolled adults with locally advanced or metastatic head and neck squamous cell, hepatocellular, melanoma or renal cell carcinoma. CD4+ and CD8+ T cells were sorted separately from peripheral blood before TCR sequencing. To sequence the TCRbeta CDR3 region, genomic DNA was isolated from the sorted cells. The immunoSEQ Assay was used for sequencing of TCRbeta CDR3 regions. As stored in TCRdb, this immuneACCESS dataset retains in-frame rearrangements with V and J assigned. A fraction of the clones does not appear; measured against another copy, unresolved V genes explain less than half of the discrepancy, and the remainder lacks a known reason. Within this sample are about 82,000 clones, with more than 80% of them counted one time only. The ten largest clones represent 2% to 2.5% of the sample.

CDR1 and CDR2 are read off the germline V gene (reference sequence) as LNHNV and YYDKDF. V is cut by 0 bases and J by 5 bases, and the space between the germline ends is 14 bases. Taken from cysteine to phenylalanine, the CDR3 has 16 residues. Only CDR3 DNA is held: 48 bases, read in frame from base 1. As regards this clone: This receptor's antigen is unknown. No quality values exist for individual bases; no much larger clone is one base distant.

The sequence derives from an adult with an advanced solid tumor such as melanoma, head and neck, liver or kidney cancer. The sequencing here drew on CD4+ or CD8+ T cells sorted from blood, taken in a trial of the OX40 agonist ivuxolimab. This sequence uses TRBV15 and TRBJ1-5; perhaps TRBD1 is the D gene, with 5 bases matching. DNA sequence: TGTGCCACCAGCAGAGATGCGGGGCAGAGCGATCAGCCCCAGCATTTT. Translated, it gives CATSRDAGQSDQPQHF.